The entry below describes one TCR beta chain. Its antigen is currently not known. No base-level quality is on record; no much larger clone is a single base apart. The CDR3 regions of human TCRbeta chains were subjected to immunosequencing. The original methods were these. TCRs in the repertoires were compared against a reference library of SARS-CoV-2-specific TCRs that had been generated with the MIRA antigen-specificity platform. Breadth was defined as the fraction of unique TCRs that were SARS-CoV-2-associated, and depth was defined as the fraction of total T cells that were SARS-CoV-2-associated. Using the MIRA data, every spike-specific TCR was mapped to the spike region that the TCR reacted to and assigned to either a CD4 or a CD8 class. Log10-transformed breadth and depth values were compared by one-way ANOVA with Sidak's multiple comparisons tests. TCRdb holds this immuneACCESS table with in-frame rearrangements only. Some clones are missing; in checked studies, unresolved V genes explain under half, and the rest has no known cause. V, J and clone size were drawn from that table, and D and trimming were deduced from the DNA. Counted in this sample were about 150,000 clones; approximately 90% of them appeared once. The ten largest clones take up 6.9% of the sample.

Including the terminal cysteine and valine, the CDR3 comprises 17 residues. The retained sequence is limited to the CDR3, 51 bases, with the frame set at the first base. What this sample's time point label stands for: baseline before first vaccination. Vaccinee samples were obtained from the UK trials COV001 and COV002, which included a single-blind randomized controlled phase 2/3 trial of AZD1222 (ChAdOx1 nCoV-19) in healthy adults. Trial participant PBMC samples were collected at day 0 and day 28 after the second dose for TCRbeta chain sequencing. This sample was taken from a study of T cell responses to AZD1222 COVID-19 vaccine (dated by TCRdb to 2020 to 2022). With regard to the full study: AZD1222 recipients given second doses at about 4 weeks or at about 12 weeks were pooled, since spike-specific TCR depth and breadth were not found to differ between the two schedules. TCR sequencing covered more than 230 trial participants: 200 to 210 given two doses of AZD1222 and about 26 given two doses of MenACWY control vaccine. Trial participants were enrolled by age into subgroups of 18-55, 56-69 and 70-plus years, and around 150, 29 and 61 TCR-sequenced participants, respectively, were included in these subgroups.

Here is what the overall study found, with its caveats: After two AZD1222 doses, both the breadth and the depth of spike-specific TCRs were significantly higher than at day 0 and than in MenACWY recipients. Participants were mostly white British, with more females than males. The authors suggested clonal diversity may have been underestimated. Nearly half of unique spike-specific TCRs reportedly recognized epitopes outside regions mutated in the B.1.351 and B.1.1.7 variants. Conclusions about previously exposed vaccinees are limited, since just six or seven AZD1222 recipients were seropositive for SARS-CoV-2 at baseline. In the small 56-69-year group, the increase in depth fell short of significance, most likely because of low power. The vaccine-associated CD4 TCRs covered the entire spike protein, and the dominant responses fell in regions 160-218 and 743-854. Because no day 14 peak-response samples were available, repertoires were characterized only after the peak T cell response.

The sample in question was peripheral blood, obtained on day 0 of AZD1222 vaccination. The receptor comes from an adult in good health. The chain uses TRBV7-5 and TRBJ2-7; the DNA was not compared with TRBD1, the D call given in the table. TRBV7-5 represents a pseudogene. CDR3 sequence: CARTPTPKNRVSYEQYV. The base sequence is TGTGCCAGAACCCCCACCCCTAAGAACAGGGTCTCCTACGAGCAGTACGTC.